These 18 T cell receptor beta chains were all obtained from the same sample, sequenced in a study of T-cell reconstitution after alpha-beta-depleted transplantation in children. Unique molecular identifiers were built into the TCRbeta library. From the PCR reads, TCRdb called clonotypes with MiXCR, one entry per CDR3 protein. The top ten hold around 5% of the sample, which has 750,000 to 950,000 distinct CDR3 sequences, around 17% seen once. The sample in question was PBMCs, mostly from graft donor cells, obtained 360 days after TCRalphabeta/CD19-depleted stem cell transplant. These receptors originate from a male patient under 18 who had a stem cell transplant for acute lymphoblastic leukemia, so the T cells may come from the graft donor.

This clonotype was observed at least ten times. The V gene is TRBV5-1, the J gene TRBJ2-1, with TRBD2 matching over 12 bases. V was pared by 0 bases and J by 3 bases, with 4 bases of the junction left unmatched. The germline CDR1 and CDR2 sequences are SGHRS and YFSETQ. The CDR3 contains 17 residues. Here the CDR3 reads CASSLETSGSRYNEQFF. DNA for the CDR3: TGCGCCAGCAGCTTGGAGACTAGCGGGAGCCGCTACAATGAGCAGTTCTTC. Full variable domain (rest looked up from reference TRBV5-1 and TRBJ2-1): KAGVTQTPRYLIKTRGQQVTLSCSPISGHRSVSWYQQTPGQGLQFLFEYFSETQRNKGNFPGRFSGRQFSNSRSEMNVSTLELGDSALYLCASSLETSGSRYNEQFFGPGTRLTVL.

This clonotype was observed a few times. This sequence joins TRBV24-1 and TRBJ1-2; D possibly corresponds to TRBD1 (5 bases). The germline V and J ends were trimmed by 3 bases and 4 bases, with 11 bases remaining between them. The CDR3 length is 14 residues. Germline V gene sequence: CDR1 KGHDR, CDR2 SFDVKD. The CDR3 reads CATSDRGIPYGYTF. CDR3 coding DNA: TGTGCCACCAGTGATCGGGGGATACCCTATGGCTACACCTTC.

This clonotype was seen only a few times. The chain links TRBV5-1 to TRBJ1-1; tentative D call: TRBD1 (6 bases). The germline V gene has CDR1 SGHRS and CDR2 YFSETQ. The CDR3 runs to 12 residues. V was cut by 4 bases and J by 6 bases, with 10 bases left in between. In nucleotides, the CDR3 is TGCGCCAGCAGCCAGCACAGGGCTGAAGCTTTCTTT. Amino acids: CASSQHRAEAFF.

In its sample, this clonotype was seen a few times. The genes are TRBV20-1 and TRBJ1-2; D is unresolved. Germline V lookup: CDR1 DFQATT, CDR2 SNEGSKA (reference sequence). V dropped 0 bases and J dropped 1 base, with 15 bases sitting between them. This CDR3 has 16 amino acids. CDR3 nucleotide sequence: TGCAGTGCTAGAGATCAAACCACACCGATTAACTATGGCTACACCTTC. Its translation: CSARDQTTPINYGYTF.

This rearrangement joins TRBV18 to TRBJ2-1; 7 nucleotides agree with TRBD1. Germline V CDR1 and CDR2: KGHSH, LQKENI. V lost 5 bases to trimming and J lost 10 bases; unmatched junction nucleotides: 8. This CDR3 contains 13 residues. CDR3 loop: CASSSGQVEEQFF. The CDR3 coding sequence is TGTGCCAGCTCATCCGGACAGGTCGAGGAGCAGTTCTTC.

This clonotype has only a few counts. This chain uses TRBV20-1 with TRBJ1-6, with D unresolved. V lost 6 bases and J lost 6, with 12 bases in between. In germline, CDR1 is DFQATT, CDR2 SNEGSKA (reference sequence). The CDR3 loop spans 13 amino acids. The CDR3 loop reads CSAVPGVNSPLHF. Here the CDR3 DNA reads TGCAGTGCAGTCCCCGGGGTTAATTCACCCCTCCACTTT.

V gene TRBV4-2 combines with J gene TRBJ2-2; TRBD2 agrees at 8 bases. The germline gives CDR1 LGHNA, CDR2 YNFKEQ. V trimming: 0 bases; J trimming: 5 bases; junction bases outside the gene matches: 5. The CDR3 has 16 residues. The CDR3: CASSQDRAGGTGELFF. In DNA form, the CDR3 reads TGTGCCAGCAGCCAAGATAGGGCGGGAGGAACCGGGGAGCTGTTTTTT.

This clonotype was counted between two and nine times. The J gene is TRBJ2-3, the V gene TRBV12-3 or TRBV12-4, with D possibly matching TRBD2 (5 bases). V dropped 5 bases and J dropped 2 bases, with 8 bases sitting between them. CDR3 length: 13 residues. CDR3 protein: CASSARATDTQYF. CDR3 nucleotides: TGTGCCAGCAGTGCGAGGGCCACAGATACGCAGTATTTT.

This clonotype was seen repeatedly, ten times or more. The chain couples TRBV29-1 to TRBJ2-3; D is ambiguous. This CDR3 is 13 amino acids long. The V end was cut by 5 bases, the J end by 1 base, with 10 bases between. Looked up from germline, CDR1 is SQVTM and CDR2 is ANQGSEA. The CDR3 spells CSVPGRRTDTQYF. The CDR3 coding sequence is TGCAGCGTTCCGGGCCGACGCACAGATACGCAGTATTTT.

CDR3 amino acids: CATGRPGTQYF. CDR3 DNA: TGTGCCACCGGTCGACCAGGTACGCAGTATTTT. The rearrangement links TRBV15 to TRBJ2-3; D is unclear. Germline CDR1 is LNHNV and CDR2 is YYDKDF (reference sequence). CDR3 length: 11 residues. Trimming shortened V by 8 bases and J by 8 bases, and 11 bases separated the two germline ends.

The CDR3 sequence is CASSLVTGGAKNIQYF. The CDR3 coding sequence is TGCGCCAGCAGCTTGGTGACAGGGGGAGCCAAAAACATTCAGTACTTC. The chain employs TRBV5-1 and TRBJ2-4, with 9 bases fitting TRBD1. The CDR3 covers 16 residues. Germline V gene lookup returns CDR1 SGHRS and CDR2 YFSETQ. Trimming removed 0 bases from V and 0 bases from J; junction bases left unmatched: 1.

V is TRBV7-9 and J is TRBJ2-1; the match to TRBD2 covers 12 bases. CDR3 length equals 17 residues. J was trimmed by 10 bases and V by 2 bases; bases with no gene match: 12. Germline assignment: CDR1 SEHNR and CDR2 FQNEAQ (reference sequence). The CDR3: CASSLMASGRVNAEQFF. CDR3 nucleotide sequence: TGTGCCAGCAGCTTAATGGCTAGCGGGAGGGTTAATGCGGAGCAGTTCTTC.

The rearrangement uses TRBV2 and TRBJ2-7; a weak D match, TRBD2 (5 bases). CDR1 is SNHLY, CDR2 FYNNEI, per germline. The CDR3 spans 15 residues. V was shortened by 0 bases and J by 5 bases, with 14 bases between the two germline ends. Written as DNA, the CDR3 is TGTGCCAGCAGTGAAGCGCGGGCCTGGACTCACGAGCAGTACTTC. It is translated as CASSEARAWTHEQYF.

This chain links TRBV29-1 with TRBJ2-3; 7 bases agree with TRBD2. J was trimmed by 0 bases and V by 6 bases; bases with no gene match: 18. This CDR3 is built from 18 residues. Germline CDR1 is SQVTM and CDR2 is ANQGSEA. The CDR3 region has the DNA TGCAGCGTCACGGCCGGGGGAGCGGGACCGTCCAGCACAGATACGCAGTATTTT. This codes for CSVTAGGAGPSSTDTQYF.

This rearrangement joins TRBV12-3 or TRBV12-4 to TRBJ2-7, with a possible D match to TRBD1 (6 bases). The CDR3 runs 15 residues. The V end was cut by 4 bases, the J end by 3 bases, with 16 bases between. This chain's CDR3 is CASSWQGPRSYEQYF. The CDR3 bases are TGTGCCAGCAGTTGGCAGGGGCCTAGAAGCTACGAGCAGTACTTC.

The chain joins TRBV5-1 to TRBJ2-7; D might be TRBD2 (6 bases). Trimming removed 3 bases at V and 0 bases at J, with 10 bases between. CDR3 length equals 14 residues. Germline assignment: CDR1 SGHRS and CDR2 YFSETQ. The CDR3 loop reads CASSSKGGSYEQYF. DNA of the CDR3: TGCGCCAGCAGCTCTAAGGGAGGCTCCTACGAGCAGTACTTC. Drawing the rest from reference TRBV5-1 and TRBJ2-7, the complete variable domain is KAGVTQTPRYLIKTRGQQVTLSCSPISGHRSVSWYQQTPGQGLQFLFEYFSETQRNKGNFPGRFSGRQFSNSRSEMNVSTLELGDSALYLCASSSKGGSYEQYFGPGTRLTVT.

The V and J genes are TRBV5-5 and TRBJ1-5, with D unclear. Trimming took off 2 bases at V and 0 bases at J, with 12 bases between the two ends. The V gene's germline CDR1 is SGHKS and CDR2 YYEKEE (reference sequence). The CDR3 has 16 amino acids. For the CDR3, the DNA is TGTGCCAGCAGCTTCCTCAGATCCGATAGCAATCAGCCCCAGCATTTT. Translation: CASSFLRSDSNQPQHF. The full variable domain, in which reference TRBV5-5 and TRBJ1-5 provide the parts outside the CDR3, is DAGVTQSPTHLIKTRGQQVTLRCSPISGHKSVSWYQQVLGQGPQFIFQYYEKEERGRGNFPDRFSARQFPNYSSELNVNALLLGDSALYLCASSFLRSDSNQPQHFGDGTRLSIL.

V gene TRBV5-1 combines with J gene TRBJ2-3; D uncertain. The CDR3 spans 13 residues. V shed 0 bases and J shed 5 bases, with 7 bases lying between them. In germline, CDR1 is SGHRS, CDR2 YFSETQ. The DNA of the CDR3 is TGCGCCAGCAGCTTGGTTACTAAAGATACGCAGTATTTT. It codes for CASSLVTKDTQYF. The full variable domain, in which reference TRBV5-1 and TRBJ2-3 provide the parts outside the CDR3, is KAGVTQTPRYLIKTRGQQVTLSCSPISGHRSVSWYQQTPGQGLQFLFEYFSETQRNKGNFPGRFSGRQFSNSRSEMNVSTLELGDSALYLCASSLVTKDTQYFGPGTRLTVL.